This T cell receptor beta chain was sequenced for a study of blood T cell repertoires in COVID-19. Looking at the study overall: There were acute and convalescent COVID-19 samples, and they came from the United States, Italy and Spain.

Authors' data handling: By means of reference gene primer amplification, nucleated cell counts were estimated. The method was immunoSEQ multiplex PCR; TCRdb's version includes in-frame clones alone and lacks a portion of them. V, J and clone size are those of that table, while D and trimming were read from the DNA. The sample lists fewer than 400,000 clones; 85% to 90% were seen once. Trimming removed 4 bases from V and 4 bases from J, with 11 bases in between. The CDR3 has 12 residues. CDR1 and CDR2 (germline): GTSNPN, SVGIG (reference sequence). This rearrangement joins TRBV30 to TRBJ2-7; maybe TRBD2 (6 bases). The TCR sequence derives from a young woman with COVID-19, enrolled during active disease. The sample taken for sequencing was peripheral blood. The CDR3 protein is CAWNRGSYEQYF. The CDR3 nucleotides are TGTGCCTGGAATCGGGGGTCTTACGAGCAGTACTTC.